This T cell receptor (beta chain) was identified in a study of human T cells and chemical hapten exposure. Study-level background: Alopecia areata, totalis or universalis affected patients, mainly female.

The time point: pre-sensitization, week 0. As to treatment: therapeutic diphenylcyclopropenone sensitization with weekly scalp DPC. Each patch test followed a blood draw. Original processing notes: Per sample, the median was 95,638 TCRs, with values from 23,224 to 690,600. TCRdb passed the RACE reads through MiXCR, listing each CDR3 protein once. What appears here as the V and J calls and clone size reflects TCRdb's work, not the paper's. The table includes around 330,000 distinct CDR3 sequences, 5.5% detected once. The CDR3 length is 16 residues. Trimming shortened V by 0 bases and J by 3 bases, and 14 bases separated the two germline ends. Germline CDR1 MNHEY, CDR2 SVGAGI. This clonotype was detected many times.

This receptor was taken from a woman aged 18-29 years with alopecia areata. Some clones in this sample may be carry-over from other donors' samples. Sequenced here: whole blood, sampled in connection with sensitization to the hapten diphenylcyclopropenone (DPC). The chain links TRBV6-5 to TRBJ1-1, with D perhaps TRBD1 (6 bases). The CDR3 DNA is TGTGCCAGCAGTTACTCGACACATAGACAGGACACTGAAGCTTTCTTT. Translating it yields CASSYSTHRQDTEAFF.